The T cell receptor beta chain under discussion was sequenced for a study of T cell responses to AZD1222 COVID-19 vaccine. Regarding the study as a whole: Regions 160-218 and 743-854 dominated among vaccine-associated CD4 TCRs spanning spike.

The ends were cut back, 6 bases at V and 6 bases at J, with 11 bases in the middle. The length of the CDR3 is 11 residues. In germline, CDR1 is DFQATT, CDR2 SNEGSKA (reference sequence). TCRdb's copy holds only in-frame clones and misses some; the assay was immunoSEQ multiplex PCR. The repertoire includes about 260,000 clones, approximately 95% of them detected once, and less than 0.6% sits in the top ten. Comments on this clone: Its antigen remains unidentified.

The origin of this receptor is an adult in good health. The source material was peripheral blood, sampled on day 0 of AZD1222 vaccination. V gene TRBV20-1 combines with J gene TRBJ1-2; D not resolved. DNA for the CDR3: TGCAGTGCCGGATCTGGGGATGGCTACACCTTC. This gives the protein CSAGSGDGYTF.